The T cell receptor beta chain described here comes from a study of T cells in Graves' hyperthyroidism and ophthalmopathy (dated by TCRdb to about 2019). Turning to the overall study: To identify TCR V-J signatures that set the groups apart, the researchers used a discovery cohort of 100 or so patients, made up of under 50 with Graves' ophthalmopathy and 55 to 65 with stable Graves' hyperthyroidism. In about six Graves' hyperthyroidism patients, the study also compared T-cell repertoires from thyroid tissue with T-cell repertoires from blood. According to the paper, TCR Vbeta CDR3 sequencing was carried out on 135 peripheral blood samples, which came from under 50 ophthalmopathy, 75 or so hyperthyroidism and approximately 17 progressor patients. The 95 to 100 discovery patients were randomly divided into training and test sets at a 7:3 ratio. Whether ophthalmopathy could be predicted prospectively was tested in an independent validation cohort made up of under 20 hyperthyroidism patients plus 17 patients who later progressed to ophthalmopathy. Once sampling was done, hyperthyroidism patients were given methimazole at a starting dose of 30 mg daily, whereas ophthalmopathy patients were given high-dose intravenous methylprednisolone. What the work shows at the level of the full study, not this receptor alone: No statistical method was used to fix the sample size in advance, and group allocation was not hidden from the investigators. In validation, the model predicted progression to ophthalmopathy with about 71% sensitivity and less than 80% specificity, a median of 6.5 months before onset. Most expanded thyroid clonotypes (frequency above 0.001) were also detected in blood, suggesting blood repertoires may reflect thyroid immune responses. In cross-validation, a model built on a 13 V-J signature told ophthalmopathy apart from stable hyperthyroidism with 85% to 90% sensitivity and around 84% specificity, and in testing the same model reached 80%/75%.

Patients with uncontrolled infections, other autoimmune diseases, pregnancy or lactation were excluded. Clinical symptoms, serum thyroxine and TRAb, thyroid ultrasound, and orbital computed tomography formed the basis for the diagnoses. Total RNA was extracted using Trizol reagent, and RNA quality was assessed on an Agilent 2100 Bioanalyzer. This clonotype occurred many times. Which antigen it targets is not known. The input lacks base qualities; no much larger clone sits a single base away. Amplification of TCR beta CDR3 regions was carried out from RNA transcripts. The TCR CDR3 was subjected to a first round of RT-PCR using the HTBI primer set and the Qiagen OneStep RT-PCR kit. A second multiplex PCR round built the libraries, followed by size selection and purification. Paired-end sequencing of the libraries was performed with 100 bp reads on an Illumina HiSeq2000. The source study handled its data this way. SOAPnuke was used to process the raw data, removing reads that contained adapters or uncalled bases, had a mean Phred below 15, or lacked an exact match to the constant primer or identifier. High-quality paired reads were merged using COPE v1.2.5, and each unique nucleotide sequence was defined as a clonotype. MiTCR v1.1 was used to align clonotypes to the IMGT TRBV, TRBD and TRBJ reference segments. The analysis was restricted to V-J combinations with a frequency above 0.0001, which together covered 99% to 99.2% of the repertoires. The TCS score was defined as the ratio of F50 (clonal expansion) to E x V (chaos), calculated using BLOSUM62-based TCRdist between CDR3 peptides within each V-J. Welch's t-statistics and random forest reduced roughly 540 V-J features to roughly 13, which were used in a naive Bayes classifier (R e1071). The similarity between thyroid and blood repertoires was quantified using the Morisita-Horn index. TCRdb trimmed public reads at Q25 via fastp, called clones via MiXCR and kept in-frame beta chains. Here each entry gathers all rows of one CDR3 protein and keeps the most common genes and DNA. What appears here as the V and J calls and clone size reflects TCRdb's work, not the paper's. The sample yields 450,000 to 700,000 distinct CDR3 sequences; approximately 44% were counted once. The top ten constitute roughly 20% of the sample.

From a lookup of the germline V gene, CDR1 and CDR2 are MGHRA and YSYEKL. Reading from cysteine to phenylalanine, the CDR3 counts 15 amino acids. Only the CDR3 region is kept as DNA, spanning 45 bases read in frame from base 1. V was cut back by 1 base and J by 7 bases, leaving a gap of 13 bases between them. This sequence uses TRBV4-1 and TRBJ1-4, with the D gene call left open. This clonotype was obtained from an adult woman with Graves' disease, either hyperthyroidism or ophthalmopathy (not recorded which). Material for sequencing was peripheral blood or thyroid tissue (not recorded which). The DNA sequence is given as TGCGCCAGCAGCCAAGCGTGGCGGGTATCTGAAAAACTGTTTTTT. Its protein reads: CASSQAWRVSEKLFF.